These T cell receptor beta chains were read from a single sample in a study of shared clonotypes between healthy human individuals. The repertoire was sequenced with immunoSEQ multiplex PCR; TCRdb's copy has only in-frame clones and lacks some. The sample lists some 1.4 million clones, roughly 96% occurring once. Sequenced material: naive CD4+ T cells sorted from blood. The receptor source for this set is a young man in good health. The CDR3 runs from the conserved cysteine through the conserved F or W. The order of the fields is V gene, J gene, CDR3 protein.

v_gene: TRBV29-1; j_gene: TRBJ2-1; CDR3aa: CSVRPAGGRNEQFF
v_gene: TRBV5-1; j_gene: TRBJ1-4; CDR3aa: CASSFKGSPNEKLFF
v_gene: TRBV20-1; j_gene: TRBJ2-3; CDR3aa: CSATITDTQYF
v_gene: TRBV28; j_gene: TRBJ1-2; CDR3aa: CASSPAVGQGDYGYTF
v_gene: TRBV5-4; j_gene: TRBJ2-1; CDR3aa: CASSSGLDYNEQFF
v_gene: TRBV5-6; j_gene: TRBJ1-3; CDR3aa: CASSPVGVLGTIYF
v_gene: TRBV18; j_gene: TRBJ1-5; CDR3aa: CASSPGRNNQPQHF
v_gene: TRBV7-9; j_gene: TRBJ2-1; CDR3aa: CASSWGLAVYNEQFF
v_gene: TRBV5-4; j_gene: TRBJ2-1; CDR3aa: CASSLGGLAGFGNEQFF
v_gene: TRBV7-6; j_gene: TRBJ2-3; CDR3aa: CASSGDRGSTDTQYF
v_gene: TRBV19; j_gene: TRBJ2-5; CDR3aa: CASSIDRTRRETQYF
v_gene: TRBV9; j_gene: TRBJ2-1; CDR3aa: CASSRNANEQFF
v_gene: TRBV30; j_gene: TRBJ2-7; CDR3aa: CAWSVRGNEQYF
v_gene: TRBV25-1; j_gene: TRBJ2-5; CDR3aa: CASSRGGGVTQYF
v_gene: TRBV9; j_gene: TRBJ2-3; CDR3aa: CASSESSGTLVQDTQYF
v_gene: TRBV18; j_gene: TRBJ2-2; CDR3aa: CASSPIGRDTGELFF
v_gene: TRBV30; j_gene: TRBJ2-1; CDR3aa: CASLAGVYNEQFF
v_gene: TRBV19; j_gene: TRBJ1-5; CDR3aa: CASTGTGNGRGNQPQHF
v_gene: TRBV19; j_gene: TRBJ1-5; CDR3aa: CASSIRGSDNQPQHF
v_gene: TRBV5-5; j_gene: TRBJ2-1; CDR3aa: CASSRALLDEQFF
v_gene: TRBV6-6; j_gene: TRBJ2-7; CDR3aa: CASSYLQNYEQYF
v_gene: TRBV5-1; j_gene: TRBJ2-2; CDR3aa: CASSPPSGRAAGELFF
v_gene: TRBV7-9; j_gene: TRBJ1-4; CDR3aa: CASSLARGLTNEKLFF
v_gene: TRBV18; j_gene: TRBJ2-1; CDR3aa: CASSPLGLAGGNEQFF
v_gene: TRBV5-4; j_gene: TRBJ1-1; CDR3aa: CASSFPTPANTEAFF
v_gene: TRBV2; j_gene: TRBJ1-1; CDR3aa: CASTPFGGEAFF
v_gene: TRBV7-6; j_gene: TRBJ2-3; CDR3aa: CASSFSGADTQYF
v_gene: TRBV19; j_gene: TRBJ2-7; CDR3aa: CASSSRDPFYEQYF
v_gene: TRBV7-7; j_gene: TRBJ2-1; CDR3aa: CASSKRAGVSFDEQFF
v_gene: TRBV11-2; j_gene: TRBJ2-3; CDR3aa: CASSLDGLYAAQYF
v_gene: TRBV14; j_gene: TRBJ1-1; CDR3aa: CASSPDRRQGGRNTEAFF
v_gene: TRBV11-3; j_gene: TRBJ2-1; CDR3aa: CASSLAGAGANYNEQFF
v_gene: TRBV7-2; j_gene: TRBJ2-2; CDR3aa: CASSLAWTGELFF
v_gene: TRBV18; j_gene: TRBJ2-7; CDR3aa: CASSPNGRDYEQYF
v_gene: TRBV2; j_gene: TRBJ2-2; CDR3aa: CASSPTGARGTGELFF
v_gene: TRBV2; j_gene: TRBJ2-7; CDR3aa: CASGGAYEQYF
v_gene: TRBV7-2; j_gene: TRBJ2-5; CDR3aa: CASSPRPRETQYF
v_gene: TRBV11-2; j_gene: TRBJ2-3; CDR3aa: CASSLTSGGGGTDTQYF
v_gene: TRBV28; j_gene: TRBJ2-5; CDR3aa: CASTSTTLAGEETQYF
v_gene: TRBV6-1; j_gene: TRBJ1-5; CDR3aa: CASSRDRDDQPQHF
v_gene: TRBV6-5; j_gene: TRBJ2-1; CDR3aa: CASSTLGTGLNEQFF
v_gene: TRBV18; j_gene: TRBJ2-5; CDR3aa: CASSPLPGRGQETQYF
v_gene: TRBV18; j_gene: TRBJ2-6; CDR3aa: CASSRTLDYSGANVLTF
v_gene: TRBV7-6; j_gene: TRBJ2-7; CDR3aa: CASSFAISGDFGEQYF
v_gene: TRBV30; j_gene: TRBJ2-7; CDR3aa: CAWSVPSYEQYF
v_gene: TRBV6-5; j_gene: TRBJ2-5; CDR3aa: CASSTSGRNQETQYF
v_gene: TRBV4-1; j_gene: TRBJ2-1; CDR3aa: CASSPRQNEQFF
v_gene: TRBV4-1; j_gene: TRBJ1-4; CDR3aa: CASSQEAGRVNEKLFF
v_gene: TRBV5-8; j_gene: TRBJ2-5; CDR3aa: CASSLPENLYF
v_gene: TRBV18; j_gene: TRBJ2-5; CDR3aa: CASSPTGTGVGQETQYF
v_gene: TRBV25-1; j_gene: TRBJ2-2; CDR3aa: CASTPPNTGELFF
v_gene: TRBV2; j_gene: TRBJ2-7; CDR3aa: CASSVGTVDYEQYF
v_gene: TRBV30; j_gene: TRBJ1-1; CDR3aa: CAWSVDRGTEAFF
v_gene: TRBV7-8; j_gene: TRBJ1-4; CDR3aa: CASSSAGWENEKLFF
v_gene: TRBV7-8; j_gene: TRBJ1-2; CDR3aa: CASDPIGGQGSYGYTF
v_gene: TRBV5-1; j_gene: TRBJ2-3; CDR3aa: CASSLDLPSTDTQYF
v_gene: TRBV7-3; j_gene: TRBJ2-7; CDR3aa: CASSLTPTSGSYEQYF
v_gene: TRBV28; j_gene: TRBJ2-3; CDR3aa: CASSTVLIGLAGGPSTDTQYF
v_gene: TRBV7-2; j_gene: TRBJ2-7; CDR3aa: CASSLPISGRSSYEQYF
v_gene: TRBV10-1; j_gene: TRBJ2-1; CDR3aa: CASSELGSYNEQFF